Sequencing of this T cell receptor beta chain was carried out in a study of T cells in Graves' hyperthyroidism and ophthalmopathy. Amplification of TCR beta CDR3 regions was performed using RNA transcripts as template. RT-PCR in the first round (using the HTBI primer set) targeted the TCR CDR3. TCRdb processed the multiplex PCR reads anew with MiXCR; each CDR3 protein has one entry. The table has about 480,000 distinct CDR3 sequences, 13% to 15% seen once; the top ten hold less than 20%. Per germline, CDR1 SGDLS and CDR2 YYNGEE. This CDR3 is built from 17 residues. Trimming left V 6 bases short and J 5 bases short, with 26 bases between.

The chain has TRBV9 and TRBJ2-5, with D perhaps TRBD2 (6 bases). The sequence came from a woman aged 18-30 years with Graves' hyperthyroidism. Specimen: blood. DNA of the CDR3: TGTGCCAGCACCCCGGGGGTGGACCCTGCGAGAGCGGAGACCCAGTACTTC. Protein sequence: CASTPGVDPARAETQYF.